This T cell receptor (beta chain) stems from a study of circulating and synovial CD4+ cells in juvenile arthritis. General study points: Compared with bulk blood, circulating pathogenic-like lymphocytes shared substantially more CDR3 sequences with synovial T cells. CPL versus bulk CD4 samples: T cell genome counts differed by at least an order of magnitude. Deeper sequencing increased measured overlap with synovial clonotypes.

Patients with active juvenile idiopathic arthritis donated these samples. The repertoire was sequenced with immunoSEQ multiplex PCR; TCRdb's copy has only in-frame clones and lacks some. The table shows some 35,000 clones, with around 95% occurring only once. The V end lost 3 bases, the J end lost 7 bases, and 16 bases lay between the germline ends. Germline-derived CDR1 and CDR2 are SGHKS and YYEKEE (reference sequence). The CDR3 length is 14 residues. Concerning this clone itself: Its specificity is unknown.

The rearrangement joins TRBV5-5 to TRBJ1-1; tentative D call: TRBD1 (6 bases). The clonotype originates from a human donor with juvenile idiopathic arthritis. The sample taken for sequencing was CD4+ T cells from blood. For the CDR3, the DNA is TGTGCCAGCAGCTCGACCCCGGGACACCGTGAAGCTTTCTTT. It encodes CASSSTPGHREAFF.